The 13 T cell receptor beta chains below all came from one sample that was sequenced in a study of technical replicates of blood from a few donors. Assay used: immunoSEQ multiplex PCR; TCRdb lists only in-frame clones, some missing. There are about 88,000 clones in the sample; 94% occur only once, and about 0.27% lies in the top ten. The sequencing sample was made of T cells isolated from PBMCs. These receptor sequences come from a human donor in good health.

The table lists this clone with many counts. Here the CDR3 DNA reads TGTGCCAGCAGCTTCCAGGACACCTACAATGAGCAGTTCTTC. Amino acids: CASSFQDTYNEQFF. The J gene is TRBJ2-1, the V gene TRBV7-2; D perhaps matches TRBD1 (5 bases). The CDR3 contains 14 residues. Germline assignment: CDR1 SGHTA and CDR2 FQGNSA. Trimming took off 3 bases at V and 2 bases at J, with 8 bases between the two ends.

V gene TRBV18 combines with J gene TRBJ2-1; perhaps TRBD1 as D (6 bases). The germline V gene encodes CDR1 KGHSH and CDR2 LQKENI. This CDR3 has 16 residues. V gave up 5 bases and J gave up 0 bases, with 14 bases separating them. As DNA, the CDR3 is TGTGCCAGCTCAGCCCGGGACAAGAGCTCCTACAATGAGCAGTTCTTC. Amino acids: CASSARDKSSYNEQFF.

The chain has TRBV6-5 and TRBJ2-7; the D is unclear. Germline CDR1 is MNHEY and CDR2 is SVGAGI. V lost 7 bases and J 1 base, leaving 14 bases between the germline ends. This CDR3 region has 14 residues. The CDR3 sequence: CASMRTLGSYEQYF. CDR3 coding DNA: TGTGCCAGCATGCGAACCCTAGGATCCTACGAGCAGTACTTC.

This chain links TRBV19 with TRBJ1-2; 11 bases are shared with TRBD1. Trimming cost V 5 bases and J 1 base; bases outside gene matches: 3. Germline V gene lookup returns CDR1 LNHDA and CDR2 SQIVND (reference sequence). There are 15 residues in the CDR3. This CDR3 is CASSGQGANNYGYTF. CDR3 nucleotide sequence: TGTGCCAGTAGTGGACAGGGGGCCAATAACTATGGCTACACCTTC. Full variable domain (remainder filled in from reference TRBV19 and TRBJ1-2): DGGITQSPKYLFRKEGQNVTLSCEQNLNHDAMYWYRQDPGQGLRLIYYSQIVNDFQKGDIAEGYSVSREKKESFPLTVTSAQKNPTAFYLCASSGQGANNYGYTFGSGTRLTVV.

The V gene is TRBV5-6, the J gene TRBJ1-2, with TRBD1 identical over 11 bases. The J segment lost 6 bases and the V segment lost 1 base, leaving 11 bases of the junction unmatched. Germline values: CDR1 SGHDT, CDR2 YYEEEE. The CDR3 extends over 17 amino acids. The CDR3, as DNA: TGTGCCAGCAGCTTGTTCGTCGTTTGGACAGGGGGCCATGGCTACACCTTC. It specifies CASSLFVVWTGGHGYTF.

This clone was seen only once. This chain uses TRBV7-6 with TRBJ2-1; 7 bases align to TRBD1. The junction had 23 bases not matched to a gene; V was cut back by 8 bases and J by 4 bases. Germline CDR1 and CDR2: SGHVS and FNYEAQ. The CDR3 runs to 19 residues. The CDR3 loop reads CASGSTHRGTGAIYNEQFF. Written as DNA, the CDR3 is TGTGCCAGCGGAAGTACGCATCGCGGAACAGGGGCAATTTACAATGAGCAGTTCTTC.

The chain is built from TRBV15 and TRBJ2-5; D may be TRBD1 (6 bases). Trimming removed 6 bases at V and 5 bases at J, with 19 bases between. The CDR3 spans 15 residues. The germline CDR1 and CDR2 sequences are LNHNV and YYDKDF (reference sequence). The CDR3 here is CATRGASFSSETQYF. The CDR3 coding sequence is TGTGCCACCAGGGGGGCCTCCTTCTCATCGGAGACCCAGTACTTC.

The chain employs TRBV19 and TRBJ2-7; D gene ambiguous. V dropped 1 base and J dropped 0 bases, with 10 bases sitting between them. Per germline, CDR1 LNHDA and CDR2 SQIVND (reference sequence). This CDR3 comprises 15 residues. The CDR3 spells CASSIGAQSSYEQYF. For the CDR3, the DNA is TGTGCCAGTAGTATAGGGGCTCAGAGCTCCTACGAGCAGTACTTC.

The V gene is TRBV7-9, the J gene TRBJ2-7, with 7 bases aligning to TRBD2. Per the germline V gene, CDR1 is SEHNR and CDR2 is FQNEAQ (reference sequence). CDR3 size: 14 residues. V trimming: 6 bases; J trimming: 4 bases; junction bases outside the gene matches: 9. The CDR3 loop reads CASSSSSGWYEQYF. For the CDR3, the DNA is TGTGCCAGCAGTAGTAGTAGCGGGTGGTACGAGCAGTACTTC.

The chain couples TRBV19 to TRBJ1-5; 7 bases map to TRBD1. The CDR3 has 15 amino acids. The germline CDR1 and CDR2 sequences are LNHDA and SQIVND (reference sequence). V lost 4 bases to trimming and J lost 4 bases; unmatched junction nucleotides: 7. The CDR3 region is CASSTKGQSNQPQHF. In DNA form, the CDR3 reads TGTGCCAGTAGTACCAAGGGACAGAGTAATCAGCCCCAGCATTTT. The full variable domain, its missing parts supplied by reference TRBV19 and TRBJ1-5, is DGGITQSPKYLFRKEGQNVTLSCEQNLNHDAMYWYRQDPGQGLRLIYYSQIVNDFQKGDIAEGYSVSREKKESFPLTVTSAQKNPTAFYLCASSTKGQSNQPQHFGDGTRLSIL.

The chain uses TRBV27 and TRBJ1-5, with 7 bases fitting TRBD1. Germline V gene data show CDR1 as MNHEY and CDR2 as SMNVEV (reference sequence). The CDR3 has 15 residues. Trimming removed 5 bases from V and 9 bases from J; junction bases left unmatched: 13. CDR3 region: CASSPVDSPGGPQHF. The CDR3 coding sequence is TGTGCCAGCAGTCCCGTCGACAGCCCAGGGGGGCCCCAGCATTTT.

The CDR3 region is CASSFPSTGGHTEAFF. The CDR3 DNA reads TGTGCCAGCAGCTTCCCCTCGACAGGCGGACACACTGAAGCTTTCTTT. The V call is TRBV11-3, the J call TRBJ1-1; a weak D match, TRBD1 (6 bases). There are 16 residues in the CDR3. Trimming took 3 bases from V and 3 from J, leaving 17 bases between them. Germline CDR1 reads SGHNT; CDR2 reads YENEEA.

The CDR3 loop is CASGGTSQAKNIQYF. The CDR3 nucleotides read TGTGCCAGCGGCGGGACTAGTCAAGCCAAAAACATTCAGTACTTC. The chain carries TRBV18 and TRBJ2-4; 8 nucleotides line up with TRBD2. The CDR3 has 15 amino acids. The junction had 6 bases not matched to a gene; V was cut back by 8 bases and J by 0 bases. The V gene's germline CDR1 is KGHSH and CDR2 LQKENI.